These 26 T cell receptor beta chains share one sample of origin, sequenced in a study of cytomegalovirus exposure and HLA in healthy donors (dated by TCRdb to the late 2010s). Receptors were amplified or captured by the immunoSEQ multiplex PCR assay. For the multiplex PCR, a mixture combining 60 forward primers for TCR Vbeta segments and 13 reverse primers for TCR Jbeta segments was used. TCRdb stores this immuneACCESS table with in-frame sequences only. Part of the clones is absent; in the studies checked, under half of the shortfall reflects unresolved V genes, and no reason is known for the rest. Present in this sample are about 160,000 clones, around 80% of which were seen just once. The biggest ten clones account for about 2.3% of the sample. The sequencing input was PBMCs. These TCRs come from a female donor in good health and CMV-seronegative.

V and J are TRBV7-2 and TRBJ2-1, with 7 bases identical to TRBD2. The CDR3 extends over 15 amino acids. V shed 5 bases, J shed 4 bases, and the junction held 8 bases outside the gene matches. Germline V gene lookup returns CDR1 SGHTA and CDR2 FQGNSA. CDR3 sequence (DNA): TGTGCCAGCAGCCAAGGACTAGGGAATTACAATGAGCAGTTCTTC. This encodes CASSQGLGNYNEQFF.

In its sample, this clone was seen a few times. This sample also contains other DNA sequences that code for the same CDR3. The chain employs TRBV6-6 and TRBJ1-1; D possibly corresponds to TRBD1 (6 bases). Germline V gives CDR1 MNHNY, CDR2 SVGAGI (reference sequence). The CDR3 sequence is 14 residues long. Trimming removed 3 bases from V and 4 bases from J, with 12 bases in between. CDR3 in amino acids: CASSYDGGTTEAFF. CDR3 DNA sequence: TGTGCCAGCAGTTATGATGGGGGCACCACTGAAGCTTTCTTT.

This clone was observed a handful of times. The chain employs TRBV5-1 and TRBJ2-5, with 9 bases fitting TRBD1. The CDR3 length is 14 residues. V was clipped by 9 bases and J by 4 bases; unmatched bases: 10. In germline, CDR1 is SGHRS, CDR2 YFSETQ. The CDR3 coding sequence is TGCGCCACCCACCCCGGGACAGGGCCAGAGACCCAGTACTTC. Encoded protein: CATHPGTGPETQYF.

The chain joins TRBV2 to TRBJ1-5, with D possibly matching TRBD1 (5 bases). V gave up 4 bases and J gave up 2 bases, with 9 bases separating them. Germline CDR1 SNHLY, CDR2 FYNNEI. The CDR3 extends over 14 amino acids. CDR3 loop: CASSGGRGNQPQHF. The DNA of the CDR3 is TGTGCCAGCAGTGGGGGGAGGGGCAATCAGCCCCAGCATTTT.

The rearrangement links TRBV5-5 to TRBJ1-3; 7 bases are shared with TRBD1. From germline, CDR1 is SGHKS and CDR2 YYEKEE (reference sequence). The CDR3 is 14 amino acids. After removal of 4 bases from V and 4 bases from J, the junction contained 5 bases not matched to a gene. The CDR3 DNA follows: TGTGCCAGCAGCCTGACAGGGACGGGAAACACCATATATTTT. Translated: CASSLTGTGNTIYF.

This chain joins TRBV10-3 and TRBJ2-1, with TRBD2 matching over 8 bases. The V and J ends lost 4 bases and 6 bases, in that order; junction bases with no gene match: 11. The germline gives CDR1 ENHRY, CDR2 SYGVKD. This CDR3 contains 16 residues. The CDR3 reads CAISGGAAGGVNEQFF. CDR3 bases: TGTGCCATCAGTGGGGGGGCGGCGGGGGGCGTCAATGAGCAGTTCTTC.

This rearrangement joins TRBV6-5 to TRBJ1-2, with 8 bases matching TRBD1. V was clipped by 6 bases and J by 6 bases; unmatched bases: 9. Germline CDR1 MNHEY, CDR2 SVGAGI. The CDR3 sequence is 14 residues long. The CDR3 is CASRGTGRIDGYTF. CDR3 sequence (DNA): TGTGCCAGCAGGGGGACAGGTCGTATAGATGGCTACACCTTC.

This clone was counted a single time. The rearrangement joins TRBV28 to TRBJ2-7, with TRBD2 matching 9 bases. Germline V gene sequence: CDR1 MDHEN, CDR2 SYDVKM. J was trimmed by 6 bases and V by 4 bases; bases with no gene match: 7. The CDR3 sequence is 14 residues long. CDR3: CASSYPGLAIEQYF. As DNA, the CDR3 is TGTGCCAGCAGTTATCCGGGACTAGCTATCGAGCAGTACTTC.

V and J are TRBV28 and TRBJ2-5; 10 bases are shared with TRBD1. The ends lost 3 bases at V and 3 bases at J; junction bases unmatched: 4. Germline V gives CDR1 MDHEN, CDR2 SYDVKM. CDR3 length: 15 residues. CDR3 DNA: TGTGCCAGCAGTTTCGGGACAGGGGAGGAAGAGACCCAGTACTTC. This sequence encodes CASSFGTGEEETQYF.

The chain carries TRBV11-1 and TRBJ2-2; D is unresolved. CDR3 size: 12 residues. Germline lookup yields CDR1 SGHAT and CDR2 FQDESV (reference sequence). V was shortened by 5 bases and J by 10 bases, with 11 bases between the two germline ends. CDR3 sequence: CASSARRKELFF. CDR3 DNA sequence: TGTGCCAGCAGCGCACGGAGAAAGGAGCTGTTTTTT.

CDR3 amino acids: CASSADKLYGYTF. CDR3 nucleotide sequence: TGTGCCAGCAGTGCGGACAAGCTCTATGGCTACACCTTC. The chain carries TRBV2 and TRBJ1-2, with D possibly matching TRBD1 (5 bases). The germline V and J ends were trimmed by 4 bases and 4 bases, with 10 bases remaining between them. Germline V gene sequence: CDR1 SNHLY, CDR2 FYNNEI. The CDR3 loop spans 13 amino acids.

The V call is TRBV4-3, the J call TRBJ2-6; the match to TRBD1 covers 7 bases. This CDR3 spans 16 amino acids. V dropped 4 bases and J dropped 0; count of bases not matched to a gene: 3. The germline V gene encodes CDR1 LGHNA and CDR2 YSLEER. Here the CDR3 reads CASSLYRGSGANVLTF. Written as DNA, the CDR3 is TGCGCCAGCAGCCTTTACAGGGGCTCTGGGGCCAACGTCCTGACTTTC.

The CDR3 DNA sequence: TGCAGCGTTGAACCCTGGGAGGGGATCGGCTACACCTTC. Its protein product is CSVEPWEGIGYTF. V and J are TRBV29-1 and TRBJ1-2, with D maybe TRBD1 (5 bases). Trimming took 2 bases from V and 8 from J, leaving 15 bases between them. Germline-derived CDR1 and CDR2 are SQVTM and ANQGSEA. The CDR3 contains 13 residues. Combining the CDR3 with reference TRBV29-1 and TRBJ1-2 gives the whole variable domain SAVISQKPSRDICQRGTSLTIQCQVDSQVTMMFWYRQQPGQSLTLIATANQGSEATYESGFVIDKFPISRPNLTFSTLTVSNMSPEDSSIYLCSVEPWEGIGYTFGSGTRLTVV.

V is TRBV27 and J is TRBJ2-1; TRBD1 matches at 9 bases. Germline V gene data show CDR1 as MNHEY and CDR2 as SMNVEV (reference sequence). The CDR3 has 16 residues. V was clipped by 2 bases and J by 6 bases; unmatched bases: 8. The CDR3 DNA sequence: TGTGCCAGCAGTTTAAAGGTGGACAGGGGATCCAATGAGCAGTTCTTC. Translating it yields CASSLKVDRGSNEQFF.

The chain has TRBV15 and TRBJ2-5, with D perhaps matching TRBD2 (5 bases). The V gene lost 2 bases and the J gene lost 2 bases, with 9 bases spanning the gap. The CDR3 is 14 amino acids. The germline CDR1 and CDR2 sequences are LNHNV and YYDKDF (reference sequence). The CDR3 DNA reads TGTGCCACCAGCAGACCACGGAGGCAAGAGACCCAGTACTTC. Protein product: CATSRPRRQETQYF. The complete variable domain, with remaining parts taken from reference TRBV15 and TRBJ2-5, reads DAMVIQNPRYQVTQFGKPVTLSCSQTLNHNVMYWYQQKSSQAPKLLFHYYDKDFNNEADTPDNFQSRRPNTSFCFLDIRSPGLGDTAMYLCATSRPRRQETQYFGPGTRLLVL.

The V gene is TRBV6-5, the J gene TRBJ1-4, with a tentative D call TRBD1 (5 bases). V gave up 5 bases and J gave up 3 bases, with 10 bases separating them. The CDR3 runs 14 residues. Germline V gene sequence: CDR1 MNHEY, CDR2 SVGAGI. The CDR3 region is CASSPWGANEKLFF. The CDR3 coding sequence is TGTGCCAGCAGTCCTTGGGGGGCTAATGAAAAACTGTTTTTT.

This clone came up a few times. The genes are TRBV19 and TRBJ1-4; TRBD1 agrees at 9 bases. Looked up from germline, CDR1 is LNHDA and CDR2 is SQIVND (reference sequence). CDR3 size: 16 residues. V lost 4 bases to trimming and J lost 7 bases; unmatched junction nucleotides: 10. CDR3 nucleotides: TGTGCCAGTAGTACCCAGGACAGGGGAGGACGTGAAAAACTGTTTTTT. Residues: CASSTQDRGGREKLFF.

Notes on this clone: Other DNA sequences in the same sample also yield this CDR3. The chain combines TRBV2 with TRBJ1-5; 7 bases are a match to TRBD1. Germline CDR1 is SNHLY and CDR2 is FYNNEI. The J segment lost 0 bases and the V segment lost 4 bases, leaving 6 bases of the junction unmatched. This CDR3 is built from 16 residues. CDR3 loop: CASSGQGPYSNQPQHF. CDR3 nucleotide sequence: TGTGCCAGCAGTGGACAGGGACCATATAGCAATCAGCCCCAGCATTTT.

V is TRBV5-6 and J is TRBJ2-3, with D possibly TRBD2 on 6 matching bases. The length of the CDR3 is 16 residues. Per germline, CDR1 SGHDT and CDR2 YYEEEE. Trimming pared 0 bases from V and 0 bases from J, leaving 11 bases between. The CDR3 reads CASSLAGRGSTDTQYF. The DNA for the CDR3 is TGTGCCAGCAGCTTGGCTGGGCGGGGAAGCACAGATACGCAGTATTTT. Drawing the rest from reference TRBV5-6 and TRBJ2-3, the complete variable domain is DAGVTQSPTHLIKTRGQQVTLRCSPKSGHDTVSWYQQALGQGPQFIFQYYEEEERQRGNFPDRFSGHQFPNYSSELNVNALLLGDSALYLCASSLAGRGSTDTQYFGPGTRLTVL.

This clone was recorded only once. This chain links TRBV7-6 with TRBJ1-1; D perhaps matches TRBD1 (5 bases). CDR1 is SGHVS, CDR2 FNYEAQ, per germline. The V end lost 0 bases, the J end lost 4 bases, and 9 bases lay between the germline ends. CDR3 size: 14 residues. The CDR3 reads CASSLAEGATEAFF. CDR3 coding DNA: TGTGCCAGCAGCTTAGCCGAAGGGGCCACTGAAGCTTTCTTT.

The sample holds one count of this clone. The V call is TRBV2, the J call TRBJ2-1; 10 positions agree with TRBD1. Unmatched junction bases numbered 9, after V lost 4 bases and J lost 6 bases. The CDR3 is 16 residues long. In germline, CDR1 is SNHLY, CDR2 FYNNEI. The DNA for the CDR3 is TGTGCCAGCAGTGGGTCCGGGACAGGGGATCGCAATGAGCAGTTCTTC. It encodes CASSGSGTGDRNEQFF.

This clone was seen only a few times. The V gene is TRBV25-1, the J gene TRBJ1-1; D is undetermined. Between the trimmed V and J ends, which lost 4 bases and 7 bases, there was a span of 13 bases. Germline values: CDR1 MGHDK, CDR2 SYGVNS. This CDR3 comprises 13 residues. This chain's CDR3 is CASSGPGFGEAFF. The CDR3, as DNA: TGTGCCAGCAGTGGCCCGGGGTTCGGTGAAGCTTTCTTT.

The rearrangement links TRBV19 to TRBJ1-1; D may be TRBD1 (5 bases). The CDR3 is 15 residues long. Trimming took 7 bases from V and 3 from J, leaving 18 bases between them. Germline assignment: CDR1 LNHDA and CDR2 SQIVND (reference sequence). The CDR3 sequence is CASKARQLSHTEAFF. CDR3 sequence (DNA): TGTGCCAGTAAAGCGAGACAGCTTTCACACACTGAAGCTTTCTTT.

V usage is TRBV19 and J usage is TRBJ2-5; 7 nucleotides agree with TRBD1. CDR3 length: 21 amino acids. Germline V gives CDR1 LNHDA, CDR2 SQIVND (reference sequence). V lost 5 bases to trimming and J lost 0 bases; unmatched junction nucleotides: 24. The CDR3 spells CASSPFETGSPTRWYQETQYF. CDR3 DNA: TGTGCCAGTAGTCCATTTGAGACAGGGTCGCCGACGAGATGGTACCAAGAGACCCAGTACTTC.

The genes are TRBV5-4 and TRBJ2-4; no firm D call. Trimming removed 4 bases from V and 2 bases from J, with 10 bases in between. The germline CDR1 and CDR2 sequences are SGHNT and YYREEE (reference sequence). CDR3 length equals 14 residues. The CDR3 DNA follows: TGTGCCAGCAGCCTACCAGGATCCAAAAACATTCAGTACTTC. Its protein is CASSLPGSKNIQYF.

CDR3 sequence (DNA): TGTGCCAGCTCACGAGGGGAAAAACTGTTTTTT. Its protein is CASSRGEKLFF. The genes are TRBV18 and TRBJ1-4; no firm D call. Looked up from germline, CDR1 is KGHSH and CDR2 is LQKENI. This CDR3 is built from 11 residues. V was pared by 4 bases and J by 8 bases, with 5 bases between.